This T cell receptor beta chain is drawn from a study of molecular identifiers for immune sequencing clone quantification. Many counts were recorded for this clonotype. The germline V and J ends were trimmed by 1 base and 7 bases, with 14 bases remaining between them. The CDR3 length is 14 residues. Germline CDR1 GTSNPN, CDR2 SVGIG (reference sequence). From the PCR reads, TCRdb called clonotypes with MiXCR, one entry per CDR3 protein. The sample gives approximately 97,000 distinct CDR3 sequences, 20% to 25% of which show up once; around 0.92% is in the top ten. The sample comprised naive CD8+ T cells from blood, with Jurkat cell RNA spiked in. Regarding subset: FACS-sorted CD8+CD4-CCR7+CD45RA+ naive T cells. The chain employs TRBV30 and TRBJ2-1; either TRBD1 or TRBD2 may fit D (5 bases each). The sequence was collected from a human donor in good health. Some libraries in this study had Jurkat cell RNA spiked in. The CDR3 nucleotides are TGTGCCTGGAGTGAAGCTAGCACAGGTAATGAGCAGTTCTTC. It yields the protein CAWSEASTGNEQFF.